Following are 12 T cell receptor beta chains from one sample sequenced in a study of T cells after yellow fever vaccination. TCRdb re-called the 5' RACE reads through MiXCR, storing one row per CDR3 protein. The table has hundreds of thousands of distinct CDR3 sequences, around a tenth seen once. The starting material was PBMCs, obtained on the day of the first yellow fever vaccination. The receptor source for this set is a man between 18 and 35 years old who received the YFV17D yellow fever vaccine.

This clonotype was picked up a small number of times. V is TRBV7-2 and J is TRBJ1-6; tentatively, D is TRBD1 (6 bases). Trimming stripped 4 bases from V and 7 bases from J, with 14 bases between. Germline V lookup: CDR1 SGHTA, CDR2 FQGNSA. The CDR3 length is 15 residues. CDR3 region: CASSSQTGRNSPLHF. The CDR3 nucleotides read TGTGCCAGCAGCTCCCAGACAGGCCGAAATTCACCCCTCCACTTT.

This clonotype was observed at least ten times. CDR3 amino acids: CSASGGADTQYF. The DNA of the CDR3 is TGCAGTGCTAGCGGGGGAGCAGATACGCAGTATTTT. The chain has TRBV20-1 and TRBJ2-3; possibly TRBD2 for D (6 bases). Germline-derived CDR1 and CDR2 are DFQATT and SNEGSKA (reference sequence). CDR3 length: 12 amino acids. V was clipped by 3 bases and J by 4 bases, with 8 bases between them.

This chain joins TRBV7-2 and TRBJ1-4; 8 bases fit TRBD1. The CDR3 is 16 residues long. Germline CDR1 is SGHTA and CDR2 is FQGNSA. V lost 0 bases and J lost 6; bases outside the gene matches: 6. CDR3 protein: CASSLAYRGEDEKLFF. CDR3 nucleotide sequence: TGTGCCAGCAGCTTAGCGTACAGGGGGGAAGATGAAAAACTGTTTTTT.

This clonotype was found a few times. The V gene is TRBV5-1, the J gene TRBJ1-3, with D possibly matching TRBD1 (5 bases). Per germline, CDR1 SGHRS and CDR2 YFSETQ. V was clipped by 3 bases and J by 0 bases, with 13 bases between them. The CDR3 runs to 16 residues. The DNA for the CDR3 is TGCGCCAGCAGCTGGGGACGGTCCGACTCTGGAAACACCATATATTTT. This sequence encodes CASSWGRSDSGNTIYF.

V is TRBV2 and J is TRBJ2-7, with 9 bases identical to TRBD1. Germline values: CDR1 SNHLY, CDR2 FYNNEI. The CDR3 sequence is 14 residues long. J gave up 5 bases and V 8 bases, and 10 bases lay outside the gene matches. As DNA, the CDR3 is TGTGCCAGCTTAAGGGACAGGGAGTATAACGAGCAGTACTTC. It is translated as CASLRDREYNEQYF.

This sequence joins TRBV30 and TRBJ2-7; D is perhaps TRBD1 (5 bases). The V end was cut by 1 base, the J end by 4 bases, with 8 bases between. The germline gives CDR1 GTSNPN, CDR2 SVGIG (reference sequence). The CDR3 extends over 12 amino acids. In nucleotides, the CDR3 is TGTGCCTGGAGTGGGGCAGGGTACGAGCAGTACTTC. It codes for CAWSGAGYEQYF.

J is TRBJ2-3 and V is TRBV4-1; TRBD2 is a possible D gene (6 bases). The CDR3 runs 18 residues. Germline V lookup: CDR1 MGHRA, CDR2 YSYEKL. Trimming cost V 0 bases and J 4 bases, with 20 bases left between them. CDR3 loop: CASSQDPPRVEGSDTQYF. CDR3 bases: TGCGCCAGCAGCCAAGACCCGCCGAGGGTGGAGGGTTCAGATACGCAGTATTTT.

This clonotype was found a few times. The CDR3 coding sequence is TGCGCCAGCAGCTTGGATGGGATGGGGAACACTGAAGCTTTCTTT. Residues: CASSLDGMGNTEAFF. The chain uses TRBV5-1 and TRBJ1-1; no definite D call. The CDR3 extends over 15 amino acids. Trimming shortened V by 0 bases and J by 1 base, and 10 bases separated the two germline ends. Germline V CDR1 and CDR2: SGHRS, YFSETQ.

The chain is built from TRBV24-1 and TRBJ2-1, with 11 bases aligning to TRBD2. Germline CDR1 KGHDR, CDR2 SFDVKD. The CDR3 is 18 amino acids. Trimming cost V 4 bases and J 6 bases; bases outside gene matches: 13. The CDR3 DNA reads TGTGCCACCAGTGACCCTTCCTATAGCGGGGGGGCCGTCAATGAGCAGTTCTTC. Its protein is CATSDPSYSGGAVNEQFF.

The chain joins TRBV28 to TRBJ2-5; D gene uncertain. Germline-derived CDR1 and CDR2 are MDHEN and SYDVKM. V was clipped by 2 bases and J by 0 bases, with 4 bases between them. The CDR3 has 13 amino acids. The CDR3 DNA follows: TGTGCCAGCAGTTTAGACCACCAAGAGACCCAGTACTTC. As protein: CASSLDHQETQYF.

This clonotype was observed a handful of times. The rearrangement uses TRBV24-1 and TRBJ2-3; 11 nucleotides align to TRBD1. Per the germline V gene, CDR1 is KGHDR and CDR2 is SFDVKD. CDR3 length: 15 amino acids. The junction had 1 base not matched to a gene; V was cut back by 3 bases and J by 3 bases. The CDR3 coding sequence is TGTGCCACCAGTGATGGACAGGGGGCTACAGATACGCAGTATTTT. It specifies CATSDGQGATDTQYF.

The chain has TRBV20-1 and TRBJ1-4; 7 bases line up with TRBD1. Germline CDR1 DFQATT, CDR2 SNEGSKA (reference sequence). The CDR3 length is 16 residues. V trimming: 0 bases; J trimming: 5 bases; junction bases outside the gene matches: 9. The chain's CDR3 is CSAREPTGRANEKLFF. In DNA form, the CDR3 reads TGCAGTGCTAGAGAACCGACAGGGCGGGCGAATGAAAAACTGTTTTTT.